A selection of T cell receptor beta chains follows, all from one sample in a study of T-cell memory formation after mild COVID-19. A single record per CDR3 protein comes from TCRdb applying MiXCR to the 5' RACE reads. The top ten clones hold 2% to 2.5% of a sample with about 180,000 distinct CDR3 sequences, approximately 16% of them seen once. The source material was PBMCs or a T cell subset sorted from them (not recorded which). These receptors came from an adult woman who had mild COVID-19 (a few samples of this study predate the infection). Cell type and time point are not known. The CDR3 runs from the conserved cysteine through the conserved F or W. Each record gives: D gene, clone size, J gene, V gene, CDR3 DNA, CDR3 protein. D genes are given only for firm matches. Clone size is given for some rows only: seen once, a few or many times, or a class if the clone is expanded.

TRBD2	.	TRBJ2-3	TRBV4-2	TGTGCCAGCAGCCAAGATGAGAGGGCAAGCGGGGCAGATACGCAGTATTTT	CASSQDERASGADTQYF
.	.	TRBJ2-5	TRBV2	TGTGCCAGCAGTGAGAGTCCGGGGGAGACCCAGTACTTC	CASSESPGETQYF
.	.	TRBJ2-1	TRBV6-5	TGTGCCAGCAGTTACTCGACCCCAGACGAGGAGTTCTTC	CASSYSTPDEEFF
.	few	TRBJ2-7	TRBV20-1	TGCAGTGCTCCCCAGACTAGCTCCTACGAGCAGTACTTC	CSAPQTSSYEQYF
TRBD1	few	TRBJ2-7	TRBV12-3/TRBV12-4	TGTGCCAGCACCCTTGGATACAGGGGCGAGGCCCACTACGAGCAGTACTTC	CASTLGYRGEAHYEQYF
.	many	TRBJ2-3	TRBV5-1	TGCGCCAGCAGCCCGGTCGCAGATACGCAGTATTTT	CASSPVADTQYF
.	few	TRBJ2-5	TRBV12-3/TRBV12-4	TGTGCCAGCAGTTTAGTCCGTTCTATAGCTACCTCCCAAGAGACCCAGTACTTC	CASSLVRSIATSQETQYF
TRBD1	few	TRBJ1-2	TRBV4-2	TGTGCCAGCAGCCAATTGGGACAGGGGTCCAACTATGGCTACACCTTC	CASSQLGQGSNYGYTF
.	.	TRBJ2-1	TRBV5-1	TGCGCCAGCAGCCCTACCGGAGGGGTCAGTGAGCAGTTCTTC	CASSPTGGVSEQFF
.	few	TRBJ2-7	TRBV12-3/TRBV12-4	TGTGCCAGCAGTTTAAGCTTGAGGGGTTACGAGCAGTACTTC	CASSLSLRGYEQYF
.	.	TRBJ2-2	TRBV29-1	TGCAGCGTCAGAACCGGGGAGCTGTTTTTT	CSVRTGELFF
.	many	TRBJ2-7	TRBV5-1	TGCGCCAGCAGCTTCAGGCAGGGGCAAAGTAGGTACGAGCAGTACTTC	CASSFRQGQSRYEQYF
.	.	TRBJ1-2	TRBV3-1	TGTGCCAGCAGCCAAGATGCGGGGTCTGGCTACACCTTC	CASSQDAGSGYTF
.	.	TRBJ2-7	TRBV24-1	TGTGCCACCAGTGAGTCCGGTTCCACCTACGAGCAGTACTTC	CATSESGSTYEQYF
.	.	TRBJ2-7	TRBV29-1	TGCAGCGCCGCCGGGACCTCCTACGAGCAGTACTTC	CSAAGTSYEQYF
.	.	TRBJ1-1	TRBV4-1	TGCGCCAGCAGCCAAGTGTCGAGCATGAACACTGAAGCTTTCTTT	CASSQVSSMNTEAFF
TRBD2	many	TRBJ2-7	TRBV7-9	TGTGCCAGCACCCCCCCAGCGGGAGTTCATGAGCAGTACTTC	CASTPPAGVHEQYF
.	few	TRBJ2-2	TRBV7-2	TGTGCCAGCAGCTTAGCCTACAAGGGCGGGGAGCTGTTTTTT	CASSLAYKGGELFF
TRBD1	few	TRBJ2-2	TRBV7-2	TGTGCCAGCAGCCCGGGACAGGGATTTACCGGGGAGCTGTTTTTT	CASSPGQGFTGELFF
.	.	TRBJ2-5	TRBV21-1	TGTGCCAGCGAGCGGAGGGGGGGTCGAAAAGAGACCCAGTACTTC	CASERRGGRKETQYF
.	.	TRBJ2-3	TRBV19	TGTGCCAGCCTCCCCCGGGACGGGCCTCAAGATACGCAGTATTTT	CASLPRDGPQDTQYF
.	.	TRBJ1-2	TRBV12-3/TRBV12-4	TGTGCCAGCAGCCATAGGACAAGTTTTGGCTACACCTTC	CASSHRTSFGYTF
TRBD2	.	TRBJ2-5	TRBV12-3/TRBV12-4	TGTGCCAGCAGTTTACGGACAATACTAGCGAAGGGTGGGGAGACCCAGTACTTC	CASSLRTILAKGGETQYF
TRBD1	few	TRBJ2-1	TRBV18	TGTGCCAGCTCACCTCGGGACAGGGTATACAATGAGCAGTTCTTC	CASSPRDRVYNEQFF
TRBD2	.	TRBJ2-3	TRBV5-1	TGCGCCAGCAGCTTGTCGCTAGCGGGGATGAGCACAGATACGCAGTATTTT	CASSLSLAGMSTDTQYF
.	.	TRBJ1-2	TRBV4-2	TGTGCCAGCAGCCAAGAGGTAGGGTCTAACTATGGCTACACCTTC	CASSQEVGSNYGYTF
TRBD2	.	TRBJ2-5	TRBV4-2	TGTGCCAGCAGCCAAAGGTCGGGAGGGCAAGAGACCCAGTACTTC	CASSQRSGGQETQYF